Listed below are T cell receptor beta chains from one sample, sequenced in a study of blood T cells in healthy people across ages. Each CDR3 protein gets one entry after TCRdb re-called the 5' RACE reads with MiXCR. The data contain about 800,000 distinct CDR3 sequences, nearly 60% of them seen just once; the ten biggest clones take up roughly 22%. Sequencing was performed on blood. These receptors were taken from a man between 25 and 39 years old in good health. Both conserved end residues are part of each CDR3. Each record gives: clone size, J gene, D gene, V gene, CDR3 protein, CDR3 DNA. The D gene is left open where the match is weak. Where a row states a size, it is once, few, many or the class of an expanded clone; other rows omit it.

clone_size: few; j_call: TRBJ1-2; d_call: NA; v_call: TRBV29-1; cdr3_aa: CSIPDSPYGYTF; cdr3_nt: TGCAGCATTCCTGATAGTCCCTATGGCTACACCTTC
clone_size: NA; j_call: TRBJ1-3; d_call: NA; v_call: TRBV30; cdr3_aa: CAWRGDRDFSGNTIYF; cdr3_nt: TGTGCCTGGAGGGGGGACCGGGATTTCTCTGGAAACACCATATATTTT
clone_size: NA; j_call: TRBJ2-7; d_call: TRBD2; v_call: TRBV6-2/TRBV6-3; cdr3_aa: CASGLAGDNEQYF; cdr3_nt: TGTGCCAGCGGTCTAGCGGGAGACAATGAGCAGTACTTC
clone_size: NA; j_call: TRBJ2-7; d_call: NA; v_call: TRBV6-1; cdr3_aa: CASSEAFAVGPGYFYEQYF; cdr3_nt: TGTGCCAGCAGTGAAGCTTTCGCGGTCGGCCCAGGGTATTTTTACGAGCAGTACTTC
clone_size: NA; j_call: TRBJ2-7; d_call: NA; v_call: TRBV9; cdr3_aa: CASSVGGALNEQYF; cdr3_nt: TGTGCCAGCAGCGTAGGAGGGGCGCTAAACGAGCAGTACTTC
clone_size: NA; j_call: TRBJ2-4; d_call: NA; v_call: TRBV27; cdr3_aa: CASSLSQSLAKNIQYF; cdr3_nt: TGTGCCAGCAGTTTATCACAGAGTCTAGCCAAAAACATTCAGTACTTC
clone_size: NA; j_call: TRBJ2-7; d_call: NA; v_call: TRBV5-8; cdr3_aa: CASSLNWWSPNYEQYF; cdr3_nt: TGTGCCAGCAGCTTGAATTGGTGGAGTCCCAACTACGAGCAGTACTTC
clone_size: NA; j_call: TRBJ2-7; d_call: TRBD2; v_call: TRBV20-1; cdr3_aa: CSASPMLLLAGGGEQYF; cdr3_nt: TGCAGTGCTAGCCCTATGCTTCTTCTAGCGGGAGGCGGCGAGCAGTACTTC
clone_size: NA; j_call: TRBJ2-3; d_call: NA; v_call: TRBV7-9; cdr3_aa: CASSPWTDTDTQYF; cdr3_nt: TGTGCCAGCAGCCCCTGGACCGACACAGATACGCAGTATTTT
clone_size: NA; j_call: TRBJ2-5; d_call: NA; v_call: TRBV30; cdr3_aa: CAWSGADGKQETQYF; cdr3_nt: TGTGCCTGGAGTGGAGCGGACGGGAAACAAGAGACCCAGTACTTC
clone_size: NA; j_call: TRBJ2-1; d_call: NA; v_call: TRBV27; cdr3_aa: CASSLRVLNEQFF; cdr3_nt: TGTGCCAGCAGTTTAAGGGTTCTGAATGAGCAGTTCTTC
clone_size: NA; j_call: TRBJ2-6; d_call: NA; v_call: TRBV2; cdr3_aa: CASSEGGGTGANVLTF; cdr3_nt: TGTGCCAGCAGTGAAGGGGGGGGCACTGGGGCCAACGTCCTGACTTTC
clone_size: NA; j_call: TRBJ1-2; d_call: TRBD1; v_call: TRBV6-2/TRBV6-3; cdr3_aa: CASSYSPGGRINYGYTF; cdr3_nt: TGTGCCAGCAGTTACTCGCCAGGGGGACGGATTAACTATGGCTACACCTTC
clone_size: NA; j_call: TRBJ2-5; d_call: NA; v_call: TRBV11-2; cdr3_aa: CASSLRPPQLNKRPQYF; cdr3_nt: TGTGCCAGCAGCCTACGCCCGCCCCAGCTGAACAAGAGACCCCAGTACTTC
clone_size: NA; j_call: TRBJ2-1; d_call: TRBD2; v_call: TRBV3-1; cdr3_aa: CASSLSAGGINEQFF; cdr3_nt: TGTGCCAGCAGCCTCTCCGCGGGGGGGATCAATGAGCAGTTCTTC
clone_size: NA; j_call: TRBJ1-2; d_call: NA; v_call: TRBV7-2; cdr3_aa: CASSPYGGESYGYTF; cdr3_nt: TGTGCCAGCAGCCCCTATGGGGGCGAGTCCTATGGCTACACCTTC
clone_size: NA; j_call: TRBJ1-2; d_call: NA; v_call: TRBV6-5; cdr3_aa: CASSRGGLGYTF; cdr3_nt: TGTGCCAGCAGTAGGGGGGGCCTCGGGTACACCTTC
clone_size: once; j_call: TRBJ2-3; d_call: TRBD2; v_call: TRBV20-1; cdr3_aa: CSADPRRENTDTQYF; cdr3_nt: TGCAGTGCTGACCCCAGGCGGGAGAACACAGATACGCAGTATTTT
clone_size: NA; j_call: TRBJ2-3; d_call: NA; v_call: TRBV10-3; cdr3_aa: CAISSRDTDPTDTQYF; cdr3_nt: TGTGCCATCTCCAGCAGGGACACCGACCCCACAGATACGCAGTATTTT
clone_size: few; j_call: TRBJ2-1; d_call: NA; v_call: TRBV2; cdr3_aa: CASSEALLYGTQFF; cdr3_nt: TGTGCCAGCAGTGAAGCGCTTCTGTACGGGACCCAGTTCTTC
clone_size: NA; j_call: TRBJ2-1; d_call: TRBD2; v_call: TRBV5-1; cdr3_aa: CASSRRLAGEVGDEQFF; cdr3_nt: TGCGCCAGCAGCCGGAGACTAGCGGGAGAGGTCGGCGATGAGCAGTTCTTC
clone_size: NA; j_call: TRBJ2-5; d_call: NA; v_call: TRBV2; cdr3_aa: CASSEALDYQETQYF; cdr3_nt: TGTGCCAGCAGTGAAGCGCTTGACTACCAAGAGACCCAGTACTTC
clone_size: once; j_call: TRBJ2-7; d_call: NA; v_call: TRBV29-1; cdr3_aa: CSVGDSISYEQYF; cdr3_nt: TGCAGCGTTGGGGACTCCATTTCCTACGAGCAGTACTTC
clone_size: NA; j_call: TRBJ1-4; d_call: TRBD1; v_call: TRBV4-3; cdr3_aa: CASSQEQTGVEEKLFF; cdr3_nt: TGCGCCAGCAGCCAAGAACAGACAGGGGTGGAGGAAAAACTGTTTTTT
clone_size: NA; j_call: TRBJ2-7; d_call: TRBD1; v_call: TRBV27; cdr3_aa: CASRREGTGDTYEQYF; cdr3_nt: TGTGCCAGCAGACGAGAAGGGACAGGGGATACCTACGAGCAGTACTTC
clone_size: few; j_call: TRBJ2-1; d_call: NA; v_call: TRBV24-1; cdr3_aa: CATSAVNLGSHEQFF; cdr3_nt: TGTGCCACCAGTGCAGTGAATCTAGGGTCCCATGAGCAGTTCTTC
clone_size: NA; j_call: TRBJ2-1; d_call: NA; v_call: TRBV4-3; cdr3_aa: CASSLGTTRADEQFF; cdr3_nt: TGCGCCAGCAGCCTTGGGACCACAAGGGCCGATGAGCAGTTCTTC
clone_size: NA; j_call: TRBJ2-5; d_call: NA; v_call: TRBV5-1; cdr3_aa: CASSFLSGSNQETQYF; cdr3_nt: TGCGCCAGCAGCTTTCTCTCAGGAAGCAATCAAGAGACCCAGTACTTC
clone_size: NA; j_call: TRBJ2-3; d_call: NA; v_call: TRBV5-1; cdr3_aa: CASSKEITDTQYF; cdr3_nt: TGCGCCAGCAGCAAGGAAATCACAGATACGCAGTATTTT
clone_size: NA; j_call: TRBJ1-4; d_call: NA; v_call: TRBV7-6; cdr3_aa: CASSSRTENEKLFF; cdr3_nt: TGTGCCAGCAGCTCCCGGACAGAGAATGAAAAACTGTTTTTT
clone_size: once; j_call: TRBJ1-1; d_call: NA; v_call: TRBV7-6; cdr3_aa: CASSPLGRAGTEAFF; cdr3_nt: TGTGCCAGCAGCCCCCTCGGCAGGGCGGGCACTGAAGCTTTCTTT
clone_size: NA; j_call: TRBJ2-3; d_call: NA; v_call: TRBV6-1; cdr3_aa: CASSEERFPDTQYF; cdr3_nt: TGTGCCAGCAGTGAAGAGAGGTTCCCAGATACGCAGTATTTT
clone_size: NA; j_call: TRBJ2-7; d_call: NA; v_call: TRBV28; cdr3_aa: CACHNPARAYEQYF; cdr3_nt: TGTGCCTGCCACAACCCTGCCAGAGCCTACGAGCAGTACTTC
clone_size: NA; j_call: TRBJ1-2; d_call: NA; v_call: TRBV3-1; cdr3_aa: CASSHPTFHGYTF; cdr3_nt: TGTGCCAGCAGCCACCCGACTTTTCATGGCTACACCTTC
clone_size: NA; j_call: TRBJ2-3; d_call: NA; v_call: TRBV5-1; cdr3_aa: CASRGDGYSTDTQYF; cdr3_nt: TGCGCCAGCAGGGGTGACGGCTATAGCACAGATACGCAGTATTTT
clone_size: NA; j_call: TRBJ1-1; d_call: NA; v_call: TRBV7-2; cdr3_aa: CASSPRGLGAFF; cdr3_nt: TGTGCCAGCAGCCCCCGCGGCCTCGGAGCTTTCTTT
clone_size: many; j_call: TRBJ2-5; d_call: NA; v_call: TRBV29-1; cdr3_aa: CSVAGARGETQYF; cdr3_nt: TGCAGCGTTGCAGGGGCAAGGGGAGAGACCCAGTACTTC